This T cell receptor (beta chain) was obtained from a study of T cell repertoires in cytomegalovirus infection. Study-level background: Recently identified HLA-C-restricted CMV epitopes and well-studied HLA-B-restricted CMV epitopes were used by the study. CMV infection together with matching HLA type was indicated by public TCR beta signatures. Whole-study results and caveats: Cumulated frequencies of public TCR beta families served to identify carriers of CMV plus the relevant HLA. HLA-C-restricted CMV clonotypes gave the most frequent clonotype in two of eight donors.

Comment on this clonotype: The antigen is unknown.

TCRdb ran MiXCR on the reads and lists one entry per CDR3 protein. The table includes about 830,000 distinct CDR3 sequences, approximately 32% detected once. Germline V lookup: CDR1 SGHVS, CDR2 FNYEAQ. This CDR3 region has 14 residues. V shed 5 bases and J shed 4 bases, with 14 bases lying between them. This specimen consisted of cultured CD8+ T cells from PBMCs, obtained from culture after CMV antigen stimulation. The clonotype originates from a human donor in good health (CMV status not recorded). Some clones in this sample may be carry-over from other donors' samples. This chain links TRBV7-6 with TRBJ1-1; perhaps TRBD1 as D (6 bases). The CDR3 DNA follows: TGTGCCAGCAGCAGGGGGGGGGGAAGCACTGAAGCTTTCTTT. It is translated as CASSRGGGSTEAFF.